These T cell receptor beta chains were read from a single sample in a study of cytomegalovirus exposure and HLA in healthy donors. The table came from immunoSEQ multiplex PCR; TCRdb's copy has only in-frame clones and leaves some out. The sample has some 150,000 clones, roughly 87% seen once. Sequencing used PBMCs. Receptor source: a woman aged 25 to 39 in good health and CMV-seronegative. Both conserved end residues are part of each CDR3. Each record gives: V gene, J gene, CDR3 protein.

v_call: TRBV4-1; j_call: TRBJ2-7; cdr3_aa: CASSLLGQGGSYEQYF
v_call: TRBV5-1; j_call: TRBJ2-2; cdr3_aa: CASSPKEGQGYTGELFF
v_call: TRBV25-1; j_call: TRBJ1-2; cdr3_aa: CASSEGQGGYGYTF
v_call: TRBV9; j_call: TRBJ1-2; cdr3_aa: CASSVEGATNYGYTF
v_call: TRBV11-2; j_call: TRBJ2-7; cdr3_aa: CASAHRGGVPYEQYF
v_call: TRBV11-1; j_call: TRBJ1-2; cdr3_aa: CASSFGRPSEGYTF
v_call: TRBV10-1; j_call: TRBJ2-7; cdr3_aa: CASSESRESYEQYF
v_call: TRBV19; j_call: TRBJ1-1; cdr3_aa: CASSPTVLTMNTEAFF
v_call: TRBV6-5; j_call: TRBJ1-1; cdr3_aa: CASTSNRGGTEAFF
v_call: TRBV6-6; j_call: TRBJ2-7; cdr3_aa: CATEPEHRGSSYEQYF
v_call: TRBV7-2; j_call: TRBJ2-5; cdr3_aa: CASSLAKLSGHGGTQYF
v_call: TRBV5-8; j_call: TRBJ2-1; cdr3_aa: CASSLARHAYNEQFF
v_call: TRBV10-1; j_call: TRBJ2-5; cdr3_aa: CASSATGRETQYF
v_call: TRBV4-1; j_call: -; cdr3_aa: CASSQGGTSGSRGEQYF
v_call: TRBV27; j_call: TRBJ1-5; cdr3_aa: CASSLSSGSTNQPQHF
v_call: TRBV7-6; j_call: TRBJ2-1; cdr3_aa: CASSLEEGQFLPDEQFF
v_call: TRBV28; j_call: TRBJ1-2; cdr3_aa: CASSSGTVNYGYTF
v_call: TRBV9; j_call: TRBJ1-6; cdr3_aa: CASSADDRGRNSPLHF
v_call: TRBV30; j_call: TRBJ1-1; cdr3_aa: CAWNGQGAEAFF
v_call: TRBV6-5; j_call: TRBJ2-7; cdr3_aa: CASSYVGQGFYEQYF
v_call: TRBV30; j_call: TRBJ2-4; cdr3_aa: CAWRGASKNIQYF
v_call: TRBV11-2; j_call: TRBJ1-2; cdr3_aa: CASSLLLGGPYGYTF
v_call: TRBV6-5; j_call: TRBJ1-4; cdr3_aa: CASTGVGSGKRKLFF
v_call: TRBV2; j_call: TRBJ1-5; cdr3_aa: CASSEARGRGPRQPQHF
v_call: TRBV30; j_call: TRBJ1-5; cdr3_aa: CAWSVGGDQPQHF
v_call: TRBV5-4; j_call: TRBJ2-1; cdr3_aa: CASSLGPGLAGEQFF
v_call: TRBV11-2; j_call: TRBJ2-1; cdr3_aa: CASSFTSGYNEQFF
v_call: TRBV5-1; j_call: -; cdr3_aa: CASSLGISGGSYEQYF
v_call: TRBV5-4; j_call: TRBJ1-1; cdr3_aa: CASSRNAAGGVKNTEAFF
v_call: TRBV5-1; j_call: TRBJ2-1; cdr3_aa: CASSRTGGDNEQFF
v_call: TRBV5-6; j_call: TRBJ1-1; cdr3_aa: CASSLPGQLTEAFF
v_call: TRBV6-1; j_call: TRBJ2-3; cdr3_aa: CASRLDRGTDTQYF
v_call: TRBV9; j_call: TRBJ2-7; cdr3_aa: CASSPFGASGYEQYF
v_call: TRBV5-1; j_call: TRBJ2-2; cdr3_aa: CASSLGSLLAGELFF
v_call: TRBV30; j_call: TRBJ1-3; cdr3_aa: CAWKRQYSGNTIYF
v_call: TRBV19; j_call: TRBJ2-3; cdr3_aa: CASKPSGRLVDTQYF
v_call: TRBV5-1; j_call: TRBJ2-5; cdr3_aa: CASCRGSGQETQYF
v_call: TRBV18; j_call: TRBJ1-6; cdr3_aa: CASSPSPVISPLHF
v_call: TRBV4-1; j_call: TRBJ1-1; cdr3_aa: CASSPDRRGMNTEAFF
v_call: TRBV30; j_call: TRBJ2-5; cdr3_aa: CAWSTSTSGYQETQYF
v_call: TRBV7-6; j_call: TRBJ1-2; cdr3_aa: CASSLTASTTNYGYTF
v_call: TRBV19; j_call: TRBJ2-1; cdr3_aa: CASSNWASPYNEQFF
v_call: TRBV7-9; j_call: TRBJ1-1; cdr3_aa: CASSLKPDTEAFF
v_call: TRBV10-2; j_call: TRBJ1-6; cdr3_aa: CASRPGTAYNSPLHF
v_call: TRBV13; j_call: TRBJ1-3; cdr3_aa: CASSPTVSGNTIYF
v_call: TRBV5-1; j_call: TRBJ2-7; cdr3_aa: CASSLDVGGLSHEQYF
v_call: TRBV19; j_call: TRBJ2-7; cdr3_aa: CASSPVAGSRYEQYF